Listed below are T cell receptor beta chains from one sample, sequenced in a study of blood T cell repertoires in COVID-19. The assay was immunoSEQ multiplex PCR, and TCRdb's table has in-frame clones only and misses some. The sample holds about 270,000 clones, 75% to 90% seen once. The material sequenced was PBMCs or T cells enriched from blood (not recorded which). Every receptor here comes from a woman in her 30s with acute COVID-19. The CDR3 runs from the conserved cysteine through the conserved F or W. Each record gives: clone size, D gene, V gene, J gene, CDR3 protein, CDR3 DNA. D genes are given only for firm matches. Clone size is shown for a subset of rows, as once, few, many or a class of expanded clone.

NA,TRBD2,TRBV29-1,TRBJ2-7,CSAEGTSGSEQYF,TGCAGCGCCGAGGGGACTAGCGGGAGCGAGCAGTACTTC
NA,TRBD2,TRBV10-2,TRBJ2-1,CASRLAGVSDEQFF,TGCGCCAGCAGACTAGCGGGAGTTTCAGATGAGCAGTTCTTC
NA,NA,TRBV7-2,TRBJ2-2,CASNSGRLRGAGELFF,TGTGCCAGCAACTCGGGGAGGCTACGGGGCGCCGGGGAGCTGTTTTTT
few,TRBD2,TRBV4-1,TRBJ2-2,CASSQDWASGNTGELFF,TGCGCCAGCAGCCAAGATTGGGCTAGCGGGAACACCGGGGAGCTGTTTTTT
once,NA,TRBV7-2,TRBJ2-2,CASSSGLGAGELFF,TGTGCCAGCAGTTCTGGACTGGGTGCCGGGGAGCTGTTTTTT
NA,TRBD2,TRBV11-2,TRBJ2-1,CASSTITSGNRHEQFF,TGTGCCAGCAGCACTATCACTAGCGGGAATCGACATGAGCAGTTCTTC
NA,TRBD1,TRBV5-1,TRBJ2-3,CASSLKGQGADTQYF,TGCGCCAGCAGCCTAAAAGGACAGGGGGCAGATACGCAGTATTTT
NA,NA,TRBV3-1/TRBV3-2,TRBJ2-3,CASSQGARTDTQYF,TGTGCCAGCAGCCAAGGCGCGCGCACAGATACGCAGTATTTT
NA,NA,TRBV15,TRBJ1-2,CATSSDGSYGYTF,TGTGCCACCAGCTCCGACGGGAGCTATGGCTACACCTTC
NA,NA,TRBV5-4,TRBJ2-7,CASSWLAANEQYF,TGTGCCAGCAGCTGGCTAGCTGCCAACGAGCAGTACTTC
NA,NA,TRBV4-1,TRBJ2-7,CASSQPGLRAHEQYF,TGCGCCAGCAGCCAACCGGGACTGCGAGCTCACGAGCAGTACTTC
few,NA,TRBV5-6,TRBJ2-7,CASSLDSTTYEQYF,TGTGCCAGCAGCTTGGACTCGACAACCTACGAGCAGTACTTC
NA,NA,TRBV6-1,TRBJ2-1,CASSEIGGQYNEQFF,TGTGCCAGCAGTGAAATCGGGGGGCAGTACAATGAGCAGTTCTTC
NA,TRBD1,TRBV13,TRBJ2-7,CASSLQGGGLSYEQYF,TGTGCCAGCAGCCTACAGGGGGGTGGCCTCTCCTACGAGCAGTACTTC
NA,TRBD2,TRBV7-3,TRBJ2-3,CASSLTLAGGGTDTQYF,TGTGCCAGCAGCTTAACGTTAGCGGGAGGGGGAACAGATACGCAGTATTTT
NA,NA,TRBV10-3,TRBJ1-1,CASQDYMNTEAFF,TGTGCCAGCCAGGATTACATGAACACTGAAGCTTTCTTT
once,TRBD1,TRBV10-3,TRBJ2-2,CAISGQGANTGELFF,TGTGCCATCAGTGGACAGGGGGCGAACACCGGGGAGCTGTTTTTT
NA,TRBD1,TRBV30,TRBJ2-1,CAWSGTGSHEQFF,TGTGCCTGGAGCGGGACAGGGTCCCATGAGCAGTTCTTC
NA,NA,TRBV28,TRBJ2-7,CASSFHPVSESSYEQYF,TGTGCCAGCAGTTTTCACCCGGTTAGCGAGAGCTCCTACGAGCAGTACTTC
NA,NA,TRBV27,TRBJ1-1,CASSLNGRGTEAFF,TGTGCCAGCAGCCTAAATGGGAGGGGCACTGAAGCTTTCTTT
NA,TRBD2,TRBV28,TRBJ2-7,CASSFRFGGSHYEQYF,TGTGCCAGCAGTTTTAGATTCGGCGGGAGCCACTACGAGCAGTACTTC
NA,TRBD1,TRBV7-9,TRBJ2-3,CASSLSTGTTDTQYF,TGTGCCAGCAGCTTATCGACAGGGACCACAGATACGCAGTATTTT
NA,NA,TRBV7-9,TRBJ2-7,CASSPGLYEQYF,TGTGCCAGCAGCCCGGGACTTTACGAGCAGTACTTC
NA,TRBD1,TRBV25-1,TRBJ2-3,CASSEGRDRYTDTQYF,TGTGCCAGCAGTGAAGGCCGGGACAGATACACAGATACGCAGTATTTT
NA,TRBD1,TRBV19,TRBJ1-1,CASSTGPQGGTEAFF,TGTGCCAGTAGTACCGGACCACAGGGGGGCACTGAAGCTTTCTTT
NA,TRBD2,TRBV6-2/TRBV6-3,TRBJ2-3,CASSLELARGTDTQYF,TGTGCCAGCAGTCTCGAACTAGCGAGGGGCACAGATACGCAGTATTTT
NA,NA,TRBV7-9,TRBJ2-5,CASSFKTGRWETQYF,TGTGCCAGCAGCTTTAAGACAGGGAGGTGGGAGACCCAGTACTTC
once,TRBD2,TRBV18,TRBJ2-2,CASSPTSGRFVNTGELFF,TGTGCCAGCTCACCAACTAGCGGGAGATTTGTGAATACCGGGGAGCTGTTTTTT
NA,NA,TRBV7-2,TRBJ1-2,CASSSGLDYGYTF,TGTGCCAGCAGCTCTGGCCTCGACTATGGCTACACCTTC
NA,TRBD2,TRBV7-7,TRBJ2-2,CASSLLAGGTGELFF,TGTGCTAGCAGCCTGTTGGCGGGGGGGACCGGGGAGCTGTTTTTT
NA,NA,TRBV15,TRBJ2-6,CATSGDTQTGANVLTF,TGTGCCACCAGTGGGGACACCCAGACCGGGGCCAACGTCCTGACTTTC
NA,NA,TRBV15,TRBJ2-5,CATSRDNSGRETQYF,TGTGCCACCAGCAGAGATAATTCAGGTCGAGAGACCCAGTACTTC
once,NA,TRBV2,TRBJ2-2,CASREVLASDNTGELFF,TGTGCCAGCAGGGAAGTCTTAGCGAGCGATAACACCGGGGAGCTGTTTTTT
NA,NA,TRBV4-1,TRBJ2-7,CASSHNYEQYF,TGCGCCAGCAGCCATAACTACGAGCAGTACTTC
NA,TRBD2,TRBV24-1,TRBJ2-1,CATRGGEGSYNEQFF,TGTGCCACCAGGGGGGGGGAGGGCTCCTACAATGAGCAGTTCTTC
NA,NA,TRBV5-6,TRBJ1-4,CASSPPGTTNEKLFF,TGTGCCAGCAGCCCTCCGGGTACAACTAATGAAAAACTGTTTTTT
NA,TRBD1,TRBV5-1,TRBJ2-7,CASRPGTETYEQYF,TGCGCCAGCCGACCCGGGACAGAGACGTACGAGCAGTACTTC
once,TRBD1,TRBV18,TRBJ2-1,CASSGPGQGINEQFF,TGTGCCAGCTCAGGACCGGGACAGGGTATCAATGAGCAGTTCTTC
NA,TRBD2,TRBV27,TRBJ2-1,CASSRTSGRGDEQFF,TGTGCCAGCAGTCGGACTAGCGGGAGGGGGGATGAGCAGTTCTTC
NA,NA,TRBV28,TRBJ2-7,CASSFVVRGHEQYF,TGTGCCAGCAGCTTCGTCGTCAGGGGCCACGAGCAGTACTTC
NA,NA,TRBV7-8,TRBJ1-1,CASSPKGATEAFF,TGTGCCAGCAGCCCAAAAGGGGCCACTGAAGCTTTCTTT
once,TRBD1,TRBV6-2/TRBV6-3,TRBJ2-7,CASSYDRATYNYEQYF,TGTGCCAGCAGTTACGACAGGGCTACCTACAACTACGAGCAGTACTTC